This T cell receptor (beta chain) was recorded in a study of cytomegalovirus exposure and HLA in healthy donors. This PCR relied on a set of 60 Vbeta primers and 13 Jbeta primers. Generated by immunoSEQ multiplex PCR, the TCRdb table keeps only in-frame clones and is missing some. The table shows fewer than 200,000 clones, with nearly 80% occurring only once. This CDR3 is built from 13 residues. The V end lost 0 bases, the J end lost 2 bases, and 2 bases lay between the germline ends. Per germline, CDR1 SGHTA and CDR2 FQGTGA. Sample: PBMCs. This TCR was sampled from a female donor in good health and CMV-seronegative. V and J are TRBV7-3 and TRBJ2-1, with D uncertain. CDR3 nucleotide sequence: TGTGCCAGCAGCTTAACTACCTACAATGAGCAGTTCTTC. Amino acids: CASSLTTYNEQFF. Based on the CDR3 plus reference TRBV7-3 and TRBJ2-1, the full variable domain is GAGVSQTPSNKVTEKGKYVELRCDPISGHTALYWYRQSLGQGPEFLIYFQGTGAADDSGLPNDRFFAVRPEGSVSTLKIQRTERGDSAVYLCASSLTTYNEQFFGPGTRLTVL.